These T cell receptor beta chains were read from a single sample in a study of shared clonotypes between healthy human individuals. Clones were sequenced by immunoSEQ multiplex PCR, and TCRdb holds only the in-frame ones, with some missing. This sample carries 450,000 to 700,000 clones, nearly 97% of them seen once, and the ten largest clones take less than 0.13%. The sequenced sample consisted of naive CD8+ T cells sorted from blood. All receptors come from a woman in her 30s in good health. The CDR3 runs from the conserved cysteine through the conserved F or W. The order of the fields is J gene, clone size, V gene, D gene, CDR3 DNA, CDR3 protein. D genes are given only for firm matches. Clone size, where shown, is once, few, many, or a class for clones that have expanded.

j_gene: TRBJ2-3; abundance: .; v_gene: TRBV5-1; d_gene: TRBD2; CDR3nt: TGCGCCAGCAGCTTCGCTAGCGGGAGTAGCACAGATACGCAGTATTTT; CDR3aa: CASSFASGSSTDTQYF
j_gene: TRBJ2-7; abundance: once; v_gene: TRBV11-2; d_gene: TRBD2; CDR3nt: TGTGCCAGCAGCTTAGGATGGGGAGGGGAGCAGTACTTC; CDR3aa: CASSLGWGGEQYF
j_gene: TRBJ2-7; abundance: .; v_gene: TRBV6-5; d_gene: .; CDR3nt: TGTGCCCTGACTCGGGGCTACGAGCAGTACTTC; CDR3aa: CALTRGYEQYF
j_gene: TRBJ1-5; abundance: .; v_gene: TRBV7-9; d_gene: .; CDR3nt: TGTGCCAGCAGCTACTTCAATCAGCCCCAGCATTTT; CDR3aa: CASSYFNQPQHF
j_gene: TRBJ2-2; abundance: .; v_gene: TRBV12-2; d_gene: .; CDR3nt: TGTGCAAGTCGGGGGATCGCCACCAAGAACACCGGGGAGCTGTTTTTT; CDR3aa: CASRGIATKNTGELFF
j_gene: TRBJ2-3; abundance: .; v_gene: TRBV11-2; d_gene: .; CDR3nt: TGTGCCAGCAGCCTAGATGATACGCAGTATTTT; CDR3aa: CASSLDDTQYF
j_gene: TRBJ2-7; abundance: .; v_gene: TRBV6-1; d_gene: TRBD2; CDR3nt: TGTGCCAGCAGTTGGAGCGGGAGCGCCTACGAGCAGTACTTC; CDR3aa: CASSWSGSAYEQYF
j_gene: TRBJ1-1; abundance: once; v_gene: TRBV5-6; d_gene: TRBD1; CDR3nt: TGTGCCAGCAGTCGGGACAGGGAAGGGGTGAACACTGAAGCTTTCTTT; CDR3aa: CASSRDREGVNTEAFF
j_gene: TRBJ2-3; abundance: .; v_gene: TRBV28; d_gene: .; CDR3nt: TGTGCCAGCAGTTTTCGACAAGATACGCAGTATTTT; CDR3aa: CASSFRQDTQYF
j_gene: TRBJ2-1; abundance: .; v_gene: TRBV7-9; d_gene: .; CDR3nt: TGTGCCAGCAGCTTTGTGGGGAATGAGCAGTTCTTC; CDR3aa: CASSFVGNEQFF
j_gene: TRBJ2-5; abundance: .; v_gene: TRBV4-2; d_gene: .; CDR3nt: TGTGCCAGCAGCCAAGAGGGACAAGAAGAGACCCAGTACTTC; CDR3aa: CASSQEGQEETQYF
j_gene: TRBJ1-2; abundance: once; v_gene: TRBV2; d_gene: .; CDR3nt: TGTGCCAGCAGTGAACCGGCCAGGGAAATCTATGGCTACACCTTC; CDR3aa: CASSEPAREIYGYTF